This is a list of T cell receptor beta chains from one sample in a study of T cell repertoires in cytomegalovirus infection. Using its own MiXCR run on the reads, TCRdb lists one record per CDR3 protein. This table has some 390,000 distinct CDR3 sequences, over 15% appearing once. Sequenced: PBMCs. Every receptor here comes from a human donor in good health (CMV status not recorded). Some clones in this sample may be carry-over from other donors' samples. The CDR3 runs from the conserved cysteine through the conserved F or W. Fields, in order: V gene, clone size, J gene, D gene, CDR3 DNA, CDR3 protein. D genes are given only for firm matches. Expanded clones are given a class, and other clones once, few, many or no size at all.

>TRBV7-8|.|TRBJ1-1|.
TGTGCCAGCAGCTCATCGGGGAGGGCGGGCACTGAAGCTTTCTTT
CASSSSGRAGTEAFF
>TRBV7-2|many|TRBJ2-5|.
TGTGCCAGCAGCTTAGCCCGATCTCGGAGACGGGGAGAGACCCAGTACTTC
CASSLARSRRRGETQYF
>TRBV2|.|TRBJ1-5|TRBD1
TGTGCCAGCAGGGACAGGGGGCGAAATCAGCCCCAGCATTTT
CASRDRGRNQPQHF
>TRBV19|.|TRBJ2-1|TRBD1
TGTGCCAGTAGCACAGGGGCCCTATACAATGAGCAGTTCTTC
CASSTGALYNEQFF
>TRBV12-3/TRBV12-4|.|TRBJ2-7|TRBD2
TGTGCCAGCAGTTTTCTAGCGGGAGTTCCTCACGAGCAGTACTTC
CASSFLAGVPHEQYF
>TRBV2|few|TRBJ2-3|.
TGTGCCAGCAGTGAAGGGCTCGGAGATACGCAGTATTTT
CASSEGLGDTQYF
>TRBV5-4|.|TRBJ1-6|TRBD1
TGTGCCAGCAGCCTGGAAGGGGGCTTCGGGTATTCACCCCTCCACTTT
CASSLEGGFGYSPLHF
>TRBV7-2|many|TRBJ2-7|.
TGTGCCAGCAGCTTAATTTACGGGCGGGGGCCGTACGAGCAGTACTTC
CASSLIYGRGPYEQYF
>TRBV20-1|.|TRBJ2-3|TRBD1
TGCAGTGCTCTCCAGGGGGACGGCACAGATACGCAGTATTTT
CSALQGDGTDTQYF
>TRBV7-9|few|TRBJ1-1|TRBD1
TGTGCCAGCAGCTCCCGGGACAGGGATGTCACTGAAGCTTTCTTT
CASSSRDRDVTEAFF
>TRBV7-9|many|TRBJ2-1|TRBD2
TGTGCCAGCACACGTAGCGGGGGGGCCAATGAGCAGTTCTTC
CASTRSGGANEQFF
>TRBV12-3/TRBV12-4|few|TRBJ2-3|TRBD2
TGTGCCAGCAACCAACTAGCGGGATACACAGATACGCAGTATTTT
CASNQLAGYTDTQYF
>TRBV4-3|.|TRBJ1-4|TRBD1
TGCGCCAGCAGCCAGATGATGGACAGGGTGGGGGAAAAACTGTTTTTT
CASSQMMDRVGEKLFF
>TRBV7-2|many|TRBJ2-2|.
TGTGCCAGCAGCTTTAGCAGGGGGAACACCGGGGAGCTGTTTTTT
CASSFSRGNTGELFF
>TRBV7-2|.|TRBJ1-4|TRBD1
TGTGCCAGGAGTCAATCCCTTACCGGGACAGGGAGAGGTAAACTGTTTTTT
CARSQSLTGTGRGKLFF
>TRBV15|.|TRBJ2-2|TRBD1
TGTGCCACCAGCAACCCGGGACAGGGGGCTCGTAACACCGGGGAGCTGTTTTTT
CATSNPGQGARNTGELFF
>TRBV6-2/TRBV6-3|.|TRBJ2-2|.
TGTGCCAGCAGTTACTCTCGGAGAGGCCCCGGCGGGGAGCTGTTTTTT
CASSYSRRGPGGELFF
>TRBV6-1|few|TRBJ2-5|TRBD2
TGTGCCAGCTGGGTGGCCGGGGGGAAAGAGACCCAGTACTTC
CASWVAGGKETQYF
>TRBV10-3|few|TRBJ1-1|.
TGTGCCATCAGATCCCGAGGGGAAGGGACTGAAGCTTTCTTT
CAIRSRGEGTEAFF
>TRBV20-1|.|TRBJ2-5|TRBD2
TGCAGTGCTAGACCCTCTAGCGGGCAAGAGACCCAGTACTTC
CSARPSSGQETQYF
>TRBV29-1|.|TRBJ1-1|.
TGCAGCGTTGAAGAAGTAGGTGGGGGGCGCATGACTGAAGCTTTCTTT
CSVEEVGGGRMTEAFF
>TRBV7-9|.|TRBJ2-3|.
TGTGCCAGCCGCCTGGGAACAGATACGCAGTATTTT
CASRLGTDTQYF
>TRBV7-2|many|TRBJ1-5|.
TGTGCCAGCAGCAACATGTTAGGGGGCAATCAGCCCCAGCATTTT
CASSNMLGGNQPQHF
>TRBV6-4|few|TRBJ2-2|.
TGTGCCAGCAGTGACTTGTATACAGGCACCTTGAACACCGGGGAGCTGTTTTTT
CASSDLYTGTLNTGELFF
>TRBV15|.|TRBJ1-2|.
TGTGCCACCAGCATACGTCCCAACTATGGCTACACCTTC
CATSIRPNYGYTF
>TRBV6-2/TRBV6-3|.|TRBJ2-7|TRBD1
TGTGCCAGCAGGAAGGGACAGACCTACGAGCAGTACTTC
CASRKGQTYEQYF